This T cell receptor (beta chain) comes out of a study of cytomegalovirus exposure and HLA in healthy donors. Study in general: Earlier sequencing of about 179 million T cells yielded 100 million to 120 million unique TCR beta sequences. Of some 400 genotyped donors, 65% to 85% clustered with self-reported Caucasian donors.

Study-wide results and caveats: A later analysis appeared to link common viral pathogens to several of the most significant clusters. Donors belonging to an Asian-associated ancestry cluster reportedly showed fewer N-insertions in productive TCRs than the approximately 670-donor mean, according to what a later analysis found.

A multiplex PCR was run with 60 Vbeta primers and 13 Jbeta primers. This table comes from immunoSEQ multiplex PCR, and its TCRdb copy is limited to in-frame clones, with some not included. The sample yields about 210,000 clones, nearly 80% seen once. This CDR3 is 11 amino acids long. Germline V CDR1 and CDR2: SEHNR, FQNEAQ (reference sequence). As to this clone: Its antigen is currently unknown. A read error may account for a junction end that differs from germline.

The sequenced sample was PBMCs. The source of this sequence is a male donor in good health and CMV-seronegative. The V call is TRBV7-9, the J call TRBJ2-7, with D possibly being TRBD1 (5 bases). The CDR3 region is CSSSWGGREYF. CDR3 DNA sequence: TGTTCCAGCAGCTGGGGTGGCAGGGAGTACTTC.